This TCR beta chain was captured in a study of cytomegalovirus exposure and HLA in healthy donors. As for this clone: Its target is unknown.

This CDR3 has 15 amino acids. The V gene end was trimmed by 0 bases and the J gene end by 4 bases; junction bases not matched to a gene: 5. Germline V CDR1 and CDR2: LNHDA, SQIVND (reference sequence). Donors were nominally healthy when sampled, though unrecorded immune exposures were likely. The PCR contained 60 Vbeta and 13 Jbeta primers. Using immunoSEQ multiplex PCR, the repertoire was profiled, and TCRdb retains in-frame clones only, with some absent. The sample holds 150,000 to 200,000 clones, just under 80% seen once. Study-wide results and limits: V- and J-gene trimming of TCR beta was linked (in a later analysis) to a missense DCLRE1C variant. For most TCR sequences rarity was the rule, although some public TCRs occurred in many donors. One later analysis reportedly identified an Asian-associated ancestry cluster that showed fewer N-insertions than the approximately 710-donor mean.

The sequence derives from a woman in her twenties or thirties in good health and CMV-seronegative. Sample: PBMCs. The V and J genes are TRBV19 and TRBJ1-1; 7 bases fit TRBD1. In DNA form, the CDR3 reads TGTGCCAGTAGTATAGATCGACAGGGAGGCACTGAAGCTTTCTTT. It codes for CASSIDRQGGTEAFF.